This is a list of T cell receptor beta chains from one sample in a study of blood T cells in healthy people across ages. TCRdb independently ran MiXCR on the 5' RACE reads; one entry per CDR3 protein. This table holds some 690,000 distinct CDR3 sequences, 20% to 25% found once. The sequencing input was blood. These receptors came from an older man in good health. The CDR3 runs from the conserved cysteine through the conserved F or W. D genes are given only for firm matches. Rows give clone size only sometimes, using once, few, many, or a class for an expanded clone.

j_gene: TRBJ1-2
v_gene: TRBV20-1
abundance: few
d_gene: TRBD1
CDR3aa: CSARDGQGSNYGYTF
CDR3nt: TGCAGTGCTAGAGATGGACAGGGTTCTAACTATGGCTACACCTTC

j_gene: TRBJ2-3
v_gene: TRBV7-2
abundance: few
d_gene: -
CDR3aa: CASSRTRTNTDTQYF
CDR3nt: TGTGCCAGCAGCCGAACTCGGACCAACACAGATACGCAGTATTTT

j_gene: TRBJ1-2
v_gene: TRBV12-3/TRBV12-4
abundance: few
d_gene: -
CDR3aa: CASSTWDSRLGYGYTF
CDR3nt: TGTGCCAGCAGTACCTGGGATAGCCGGTTGGGGTATGGCTACACCTTC

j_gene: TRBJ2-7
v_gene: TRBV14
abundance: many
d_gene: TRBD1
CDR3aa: CASSPWDRPTYEQYF
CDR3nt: TGTGCCAGCAGCCCGTGGGACAGGCCAACCTACGAGCAGTACTTC

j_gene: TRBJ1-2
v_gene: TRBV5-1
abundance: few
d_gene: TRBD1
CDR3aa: CASKGQASAPYGYTF
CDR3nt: TGCGCCAGCAAGGGACAGGCATCAGCACCCTATGGCTACACCTTC

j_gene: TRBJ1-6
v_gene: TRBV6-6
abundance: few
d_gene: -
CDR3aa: CASSYAPSGSPLHF
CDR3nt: TGTGCCAGCAGTTACGCCCCTTCTGGTTCACCCCTCCACTTT

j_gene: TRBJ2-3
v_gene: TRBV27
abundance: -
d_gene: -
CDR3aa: CATRGTDTQYF
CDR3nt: TGTGCCACCAGGGGCACAGATACGCAGTATTTT

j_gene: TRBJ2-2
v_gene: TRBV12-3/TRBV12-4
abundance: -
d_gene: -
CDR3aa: CASRIGGSGELFF
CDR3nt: TGTGCCAGCAGAATTGGGGGGTCCGGGGAGCTGTTTTTT

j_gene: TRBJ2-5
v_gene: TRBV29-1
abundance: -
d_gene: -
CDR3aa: CSVESGQIQETQYF
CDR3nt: TGCAGCGTTGAATCCGGGCAGATCCAAGAGACCCAGTACTTC

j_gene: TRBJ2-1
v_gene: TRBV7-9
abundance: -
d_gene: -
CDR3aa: CASSLNLYNEQFF
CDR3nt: TGTGCCAGCAGCTTAAACTTGTACAATGAGCAGTTCTTC

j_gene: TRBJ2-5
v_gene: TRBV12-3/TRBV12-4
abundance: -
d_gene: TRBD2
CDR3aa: CASSPRRGGQETQYF
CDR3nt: TGTGCCAGCAGTCCAAGGCGGGGGGGCCAAGAGACCCAGTACTTC

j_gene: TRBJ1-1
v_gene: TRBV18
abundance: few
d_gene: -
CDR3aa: CASSPQSHEAFF
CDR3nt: TGTGCCAGCTCTCCGCAGTCACACGAAGCTTTCTTT

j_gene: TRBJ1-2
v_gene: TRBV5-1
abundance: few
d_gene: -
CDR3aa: CASSPAGRTSGYTF
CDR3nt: TGCGCCAGCAGCCCCGCAGGCCGGACGTCGGGCTACACCTTC

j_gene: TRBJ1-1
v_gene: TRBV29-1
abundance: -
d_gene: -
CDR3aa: CSVQKDSPEAFF
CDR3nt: TGCAGCGTTCAAAAGGACAGCCCCGAAGCTTTCTTT

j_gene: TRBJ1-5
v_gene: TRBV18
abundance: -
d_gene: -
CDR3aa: CASSPVSGGNQPQHF
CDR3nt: TGTGCCAGCTCACCAGTCTCGGGCGGCAATCAGCCCCAGCATTTT

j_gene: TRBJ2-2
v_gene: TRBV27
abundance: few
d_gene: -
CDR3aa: CASAGPGLANTGELFF
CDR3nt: TGTGCCAGCGCCGGACCGGGACTGGCAAACACCGGGGAGCTGTTTTTT

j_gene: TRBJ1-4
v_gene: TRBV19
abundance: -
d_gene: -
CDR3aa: CASTRSATNEKLFF
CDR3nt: TGTGCCAGTACACGGTCTGCAACTAATGAAAAACTGTTTTTT

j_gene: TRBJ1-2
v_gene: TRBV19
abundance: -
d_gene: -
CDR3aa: CASSIETGHPNYGYTF
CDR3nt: TGTGCCAGTAGCATTGAAACGGGACATCCCAACTATGGCTACACCTTC

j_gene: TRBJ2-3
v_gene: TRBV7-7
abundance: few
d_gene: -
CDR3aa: CASSPRLEGGTDTQYF
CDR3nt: TGTGCCAGCAGCCCAAGACTAGAGGGAGGCACAGATACGCAGTATTTT

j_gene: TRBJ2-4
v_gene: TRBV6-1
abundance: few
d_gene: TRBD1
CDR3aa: CASRQGVNIQYF
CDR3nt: TGTGCCAGCAGACAGGGGGTAAACATTCAGTACTTC

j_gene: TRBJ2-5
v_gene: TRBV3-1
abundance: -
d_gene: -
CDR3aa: CASSHSDTQETQYF
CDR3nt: TGTGCCAGCAGCCACTCGGACACGCAAGAGACCCAGTACTTC

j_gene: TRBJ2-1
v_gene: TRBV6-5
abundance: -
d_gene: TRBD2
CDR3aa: CASSYSSGGSSYNEQFF
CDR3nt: TGTGCCAGCAGTTACTCTAGCGGGGGGAGCTCCTACAATGAGCAGTTCTTC

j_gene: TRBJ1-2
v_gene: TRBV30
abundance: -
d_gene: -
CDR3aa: CAWSVRATIQGYTF
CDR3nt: TGTGCCTGGAGTGTACGGGCGACGATCCAGGGCTACACCTTC

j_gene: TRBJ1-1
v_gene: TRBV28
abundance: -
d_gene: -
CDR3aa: CAVKADHPEAFF
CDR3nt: TGTGCCGTAAAAGCGGATCACCCTGAAGCTTTCTTT

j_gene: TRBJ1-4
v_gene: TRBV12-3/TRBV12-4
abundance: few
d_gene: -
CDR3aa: CATRFGTANEKLFF
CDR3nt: TGTGCCACCCGGTTCGGGACGGCGAATGAAAAACTGTTTTTT

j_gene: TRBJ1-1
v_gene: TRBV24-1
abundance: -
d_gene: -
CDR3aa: CATRQATGTEAFF
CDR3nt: TGTGCCACCAGACAGGCTACGGGCACTGAAGCTTTCTTT

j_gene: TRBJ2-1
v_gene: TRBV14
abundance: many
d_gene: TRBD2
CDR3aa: CASSPHAGGARLNEQFF
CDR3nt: TGTGCCAGCAGCCCTCACGCGGGGGGAGCCCGCCTCAATGAGCAGTTCTTC

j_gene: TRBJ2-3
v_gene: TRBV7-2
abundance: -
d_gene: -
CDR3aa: CASSPGLRSDTQYF
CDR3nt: TGTGCCAGCAGCCCCGGACTGAGATCAGATACGCAGTATTTT

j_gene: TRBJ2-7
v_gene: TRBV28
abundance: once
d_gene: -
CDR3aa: CASSSPSREQYF
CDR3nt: TGTGCCAGCAGTTCACCATCCCGCGAGCAGTACTTC

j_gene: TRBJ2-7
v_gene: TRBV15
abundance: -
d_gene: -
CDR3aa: CATSRDSYEQYF
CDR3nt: TGTGCCACCAGCAGAGATTCCTACGAGCAGTACTTC

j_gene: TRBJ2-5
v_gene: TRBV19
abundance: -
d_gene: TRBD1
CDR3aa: CASSVNRGRETQYF
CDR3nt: TGTGCCAGTAGCGTAAACAGGGGGCGAGAGACCCAGTACTTC

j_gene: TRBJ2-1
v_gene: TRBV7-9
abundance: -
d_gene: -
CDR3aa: CASSWRQVNEQFF
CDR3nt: TGTGCCAGCAGCTGGAGACAGGTCAATGAGCAGTTCTTC

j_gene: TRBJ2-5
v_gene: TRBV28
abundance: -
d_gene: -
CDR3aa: CASSSPSLKTQYF
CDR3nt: TGTGCCAGCAGTTCCCCAAGCCTGAAGACCCAGTACTTC

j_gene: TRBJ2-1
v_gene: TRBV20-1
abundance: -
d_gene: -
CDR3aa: CSGRGSLLSEQFF
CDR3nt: TGCAGTGGAAGGGGTAGTCTGTTGTCTGAGCAGTTCTTC

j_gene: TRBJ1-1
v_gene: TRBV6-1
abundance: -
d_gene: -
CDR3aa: CASSPDSTRSLNTEAFF
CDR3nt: TGTGCCAGCAGTCCCGACAGCACACGGTCTCTGAACACTGAAGCTTTCTTT

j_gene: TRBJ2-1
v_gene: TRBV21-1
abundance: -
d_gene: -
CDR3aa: CASSKGTQFF
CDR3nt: TGTGCCAGCAGCAAAGGTACGCAGTTCTTC

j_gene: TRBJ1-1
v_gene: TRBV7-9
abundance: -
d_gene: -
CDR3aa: CASSLARKNTEAFF
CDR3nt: TGTGCCAGCAGCTTAGCGCGTAAGAACACTGAAGCTTTCTTT

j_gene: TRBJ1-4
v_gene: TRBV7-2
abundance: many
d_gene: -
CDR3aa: CASGLNEKLFF
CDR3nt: TGTGCCAGCGGACTTAATGAAAAACTGTTTTTT

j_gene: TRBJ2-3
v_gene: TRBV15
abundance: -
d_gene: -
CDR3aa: CATSRKRENTDTQYF
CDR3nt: TGTGCCACCAGCAGAAAGAGAGAAAACACAGATACGCAGTATTTT

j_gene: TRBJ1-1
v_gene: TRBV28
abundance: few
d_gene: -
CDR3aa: CASSLRQQSNTEAFF
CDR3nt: TGTGCCAGCAGTTTGAGACAGCAGTCAAACACTGAAGCTTTCTTT